The 17 T cell receptor beta chains below were found in one sample sequenced in a study of beta chain features in type 1 diabetes. Expressed TCRB transcripts were sequenced because the entire RNA isolate underwent reverse transcription. This table comes from immunoSEQ multiplex PCR, and its TCRdb copy is limited to in-frame clones, with some not included. Found here are a few hundred thousand clones, approximately 30% of them singletons; the top ten hold 0.06% to 0.07%. The sequenced sample consisted of naive CD4+ T cells from blood. These receptors were taken from a young man in good health.

The V and J genes are TRBV9 and TRBJ2-3; 7 bases align to TRBD1. Germline V gene sequence: CDR1 SGDLS, CDR2 YYNGEE. The CDR3 is 15 amino acids. V shed 4 bases, J shed 2 bases, and the junction held 7 bases outside the gene matches. CDR3 in DNA: TGTGCCAGCAGCATCGACAGGGCTATCACAGATACGCAGTATTTT. It translates to CASSIDRAITDTQYF. The variable domain in full, completed from reference TRBV9 and TRBJ2-3, reads DSGVTQTPKHLITATGQRVTLRCSPRSGDLSVYWYQQSLDQGLQFLIQYYNGEERAKGNILERFSAQQFPDLHSELNLSSLELGDSALYFCASSIDRAITDTQYFGPGTRLTVL.

The DNA for the CDR3 is TGTGCCAGCAGCGTTCAGGGGGCAGATACGCAGTATTTT. It yields the protein CASSVQGADTQYF. The chain joins TRBV7-2 to TRBJ2-3; 7 bases agree with TRBD1. Trimming removed 5 bases from V and 4 bases from J; junction bases left unmatched: 3. The germline gives CDR1 SGHTA, CDR2 FQGNSA. CDR3 size: 13 residues.

This clone came up a few times. The chain has TRBV29-1 and TRBJ2-5; possibly TRBD1 for D (5 bases). The germline gives CDR1 SQVTM, CDR2 ANQGSEA. The CDR3 contains 12 residues. V was shortened by 4 bases and J by 1 base, with 7 bases between the two germline ends. CDR3 residues: CSVARVQETQYF. In DNA, the CDR3 is TGCAGCGTTGCCAGGGTCCAAGAGACCCAGTACTTC.

This clone was found a few times. This chain links TRBV29-1 with TRBJ1-4; D gene unclear. The CDR3 is 11 amino acids. Germline-derived CDR1 and CDR2 are SQVTM and ANQGSEA. V was pared by 4 bases and J by 8 bases, with 8 bases between. As DNA, the CDR3 is TGCAGCGTTGTGGTTGACGAAAAACTGTTTTTT. This encodes CSVVVDEKLFF.

V is TRBV27 and J is TRBJ1-3; D is perhaps TRBD1 (6 bases). This CDR3 contains 15 residues. V gave up 5 bases and J gave up 0 bases, with 11 bases separating them. CDR1 is MNHEY, CDR2 SMNVEV, per germline (reference sequence). The CDR3 protein is CASSPGTFSGNTIYF. The CDR3 bases are TGTGCCAGCAGTCCCGGGACATTCTCTGGAAACACCATATATTTT.

The chain has TRBV4-1 and TRBJ2-5; 7 bases agree with TRBD1. The CDR3 has 16 residues. V was clipped by 0 bases and J by 3 bases; unmatched bases: 7. Germline V gene sequence: CDR1 MGHRA, CDR2 YSYEKL. DNA of the CDR3: TGCGCCAGCAGCCAAGAAACCTTTGACAGGGAAGAGACCCAGTACTTC. As protein: CASSQETFDREETQYF.

The genes are TRBV28 and TRBJ2-3; 8 positions match TRBD2. Trimming took 5 bases from V and 8 from J; bases not matched to a gene: 6. The CDR3 is made up of 13 amino acids. Germline V gene sequence: CDR1 MDHEN, CDR2 SYDVKM. Here the CDR3 reads CASSEGLGVTQYF. The CDR3 DNA reads as TGTGCCAGCAGTGAGGGACTAGGGGTTACGCAGTATTTT.

The rearrangement uses TRBV7-9 and TRBJ2-7; 7 bases align to TRBD1. Per germline, CDR1 SEHNR and CDR2 FQNEAQ (reference sequence). V shed 2 bases and J 5 bases; nucleotides not matched to a gene: 12. The CDR3 is made up of 16 amino acids. The CDR3 bases are TGTGCCAGCAGCTTAAGGGGGCGCTATGGACCTCACGAGCAGTACTTC. Translated: CASSLRGRYGPHEQYF.

This clone was counted only a few times. V gene TRBV30 combines with J gene TRBJ2-7; 10 positions match TRBD1. Germline CDR1 reads GTSNPN; CDR2 reads SVGIG (reference sequence). Losses at the gene ends were 0 bases for V and 5 bases for J; bases not matched to a gene: 4. The CDR3 is 14 residues long. For the CDR3, the DNA is TGTGCCTGGAGTGTACCTGACAGGGGGCACGAGCAGTACTTC. As protein: CAWSVPDRGHEQYF.

This clone was picked up one time. The DNA of the CDR3 is TGTGCCAGCAGCTTAGCCGGACGGGAGGAGACCCAGTACTTC. Residues: CASSLAGREETQYF. The chain recombines TRBV7-6 with TRBJ2-5, with D possibly matching TRBD2 (6 bases). Trimming removed 0 bases from V and 5 bases from J, with 10 bases in between. Germline values: CDR1 SGHVS, CDR2 FNYEAQ. The CDR3 sequence is 14 residues long.

Remarks on this clone: This may stem from a read error, because a much larger clone lies one nucleotide away. The chain links TRBV7-7 to TRBJ2-3; unclear D gene. Between the trimmed V and J ends, which lost 1 base and 1 base, there was a span of 3 bases. CDR3 length: 13 residues. Germline V CDR1 and CDR2: SSHAT, FNYEAQ (reference sequence). CDR3 in amino acids: CASSLVGTDTQYF. CDR3 nucleotide sequence: TGTGCCAGCAGCTTAGTTGGCACAGATACGCAGTATTTT.

V gene TRBV2 combines with J gene TRBJ2-5; no definite D call. The CDR3 has 12 amino acids. Trimming pared 6 bases from V and 5 bases from J, leaving 10 bases between. Germline-derived CDR1 and CDR2 are SNHLY and FYNNEI. The CDR3 sequence is CASRKVTETQYF. The CDR3 DNA reads TGTGCCAGCAGGAAGGTCACTGAGACCCAGTACTTC.

The rearrangement links TRBV7-2 to TRBJ1-5; D is ambiguous. V lost 3 bases, J lost 2 bases, and 8 bases lay in between. Germline V lookup: CDR1 SGHTA, CDR2 FQGNSA. This CDR3 is built from 14 residues. CDR3 in amino acids: CASSFEWGNQPQHF. Here the CDR3 DNA reads TGTGCCAGCAGCTTTGAATGGGGCAATCAGCCCCAGCATTTT.

V is TRBV20-1 and J is TRBJ2-1; D unclear. Germline V gives CDR1 DFQATT, CDR2 SNEGSKA (reference sequence). The CDR3 contains 11 residues. Trimming took 3 bases from V and 7 from J, leaving 7 bases between them. In DNA form, the CDR3 reads TGCAGTGCTAGGAAGTGGAATGAGCAGTTCTTC. This sequence encodes CSARKWNEQFF.

Concerning this clone: Other DNA sequences in the same sample also yield this CDR3. The CDR3, as DNA: TGTGCCAGCAGTTACCAAGAGACCCAGTACTTC. Translation gives CASSYQETQYF. The chain couples TRBV7-9 to TRBJ2-5; D is unresolved. Germline V CDR1 and CDR2: SEHNR, FQNEAQ (reference sequence). V lost 6 bases and J 0 bases, leaving 2 bases between the germline ends. This CDR3 comprises 11 residues.

This clone turned up a few times. The genes are TRBV7-2 and TRBJ1-1; D not resolved. CDR1 and CDR2 from the germline V gene are SGHTA and FQGNSA. The CDR3 length is 15 residues. V was shortened by 8 bases and J by 1 base, with 17 bases between the two germline ends. CDR3 loop: CASDLTGLSNTEAFF. CDR3 nucleotide sequence: TGTGCCAGCGATCTCACGGGCCTTTCGAACACTGAAGCTTTCTTT.

This clone was observed a handful of times. The rearrangement links TRBV10-3 to TRBJ2-7, with D hard to call. The germline V gene has CDR1 ENHRY and CDR2 SYGVKD. V was shortened by 6 bases and J by 0 bases, with 6 bases between the two germline ends. This CDR3 has 12 amino acids. CDR3 sequence reads: CAISLDSYEQYF. The CDR3 nucleotides are TGTGCCATCAGCTTGGACTCCTACGAGCAGTACTTC.